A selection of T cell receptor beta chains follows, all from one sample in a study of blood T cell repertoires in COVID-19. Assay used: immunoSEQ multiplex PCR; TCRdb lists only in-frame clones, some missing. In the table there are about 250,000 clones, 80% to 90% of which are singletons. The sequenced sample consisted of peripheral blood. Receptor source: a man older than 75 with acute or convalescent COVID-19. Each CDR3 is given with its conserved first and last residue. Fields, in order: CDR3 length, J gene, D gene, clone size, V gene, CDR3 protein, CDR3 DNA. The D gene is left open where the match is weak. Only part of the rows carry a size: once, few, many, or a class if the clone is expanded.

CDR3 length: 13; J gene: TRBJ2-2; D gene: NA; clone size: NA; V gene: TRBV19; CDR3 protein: CASSTRGTGELFF; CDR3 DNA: TGTGCCAGTAGTACCAGGGGAACCGGGGAGCTGTTTTTT
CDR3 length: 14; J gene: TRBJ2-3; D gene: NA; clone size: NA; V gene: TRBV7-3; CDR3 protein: CASSLGGWADTQYF; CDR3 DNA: TGTGCCAGCAGCTTGGGAGGTTGGGCAGATACGCAGTATTTT
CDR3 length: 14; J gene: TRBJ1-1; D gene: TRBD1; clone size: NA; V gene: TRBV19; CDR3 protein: CASNPTGRNTEAFF; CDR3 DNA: TGTGCCAGTAACCCGACAGGGCGGAACACTGAAGCTTTCTTT
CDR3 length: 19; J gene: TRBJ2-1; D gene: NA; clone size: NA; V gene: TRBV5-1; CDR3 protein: CASTPGLATDWSSYNEQFF; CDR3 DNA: TGCGCCAGCACCCCGGGACTCGCAACAGACTGGAGCTCCTACAATGAGCAGTTCTTC
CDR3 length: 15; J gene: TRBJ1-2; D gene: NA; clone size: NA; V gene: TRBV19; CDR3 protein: CASRAGVQINYGYTF; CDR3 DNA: TGTGCCAGTAGGGCCGGGGTCCAAATTAACTATGGCTACACCTTC
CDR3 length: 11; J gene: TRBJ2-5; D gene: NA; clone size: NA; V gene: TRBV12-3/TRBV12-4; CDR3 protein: CASTGQETQYF; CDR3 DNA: TGTGCCAGCACAGGGCAAGAGACCCAGTACTTC
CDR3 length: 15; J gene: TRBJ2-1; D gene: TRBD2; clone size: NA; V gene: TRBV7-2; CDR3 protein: CASSWGAVAGGVKFF; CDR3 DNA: TGTGCCAGCAGCTGGGGGGCGGTAGCGGGAGGGGTAAAGTTCTTC
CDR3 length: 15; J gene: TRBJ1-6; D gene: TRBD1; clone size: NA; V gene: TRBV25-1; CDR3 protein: CASSQTGTGGSPLHF; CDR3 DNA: TGTGCCAGCAGTCAAACCGGGACAGGGGGTTCACCCCTCCACTTT
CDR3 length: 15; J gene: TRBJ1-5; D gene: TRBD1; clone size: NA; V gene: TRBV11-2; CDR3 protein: CASSLGTGGNQPQHF; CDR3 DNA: TGTGCCAGCAGCTTAGGGACAGGAGGCAATCAGCCCCAGCATTTT
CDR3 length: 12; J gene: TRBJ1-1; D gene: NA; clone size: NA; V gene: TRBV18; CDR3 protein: CASSHQVPEAFF; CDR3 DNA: TGTGCCAGCTCTCATCAGGTCCCTGAAGCTTTCTTT
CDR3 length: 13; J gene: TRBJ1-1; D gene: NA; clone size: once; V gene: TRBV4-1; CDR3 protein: CASSPDGDTEAFF; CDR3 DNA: TGCGCCAGCAGCCCTGACGGGGACACTGAAGCTTTCTTT
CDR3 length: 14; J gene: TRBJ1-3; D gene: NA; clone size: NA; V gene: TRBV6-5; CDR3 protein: CASSSGRSGNTIYF; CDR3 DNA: TGTGCCAGCAGTAGCGGGAGGAGTGGAAACACCATATATTTT
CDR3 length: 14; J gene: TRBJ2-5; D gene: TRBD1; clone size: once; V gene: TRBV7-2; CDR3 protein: CASSKTGGRKTQYF; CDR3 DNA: TGTGCCAGCAGCAAAACAGGGGGGAGAAAGACCCAGTACTTC
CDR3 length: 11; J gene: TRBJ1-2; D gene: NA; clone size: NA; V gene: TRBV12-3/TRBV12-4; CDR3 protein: CASSRDLGYTF; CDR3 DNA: TGTGCCAGCAGTCGGGACTTAGGCTACACCTTC
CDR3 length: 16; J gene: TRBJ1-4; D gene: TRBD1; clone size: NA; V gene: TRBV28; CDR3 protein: CASSLVPGQGWEKLFF; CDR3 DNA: TGTGCCAGCAGTTTAGTCCCGGGACAGGGGTGGGAAAAACTGTTTTTT
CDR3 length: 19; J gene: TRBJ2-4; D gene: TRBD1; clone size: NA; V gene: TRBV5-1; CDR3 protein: CASSGAGTGVGLAKNIQYF; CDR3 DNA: TGCGCCAGCAGCGGCGCCGGGACAGGGGTTGGTCTAGCCAAAAACATTCAGTACTTC
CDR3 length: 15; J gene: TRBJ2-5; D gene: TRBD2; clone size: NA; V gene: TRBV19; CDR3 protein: CASSRLAGMRETQYF; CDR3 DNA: TGTGCCAGTAGTCGACTAGCGGGAATGAGAGAGACCCAGTACTTC
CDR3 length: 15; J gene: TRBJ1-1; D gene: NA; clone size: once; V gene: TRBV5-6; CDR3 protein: CASSLIWAENTEAFF; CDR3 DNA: TGTGCCAGCAGCTTAATATGGGCAGAGAACACTGAAGCTTTCTTT
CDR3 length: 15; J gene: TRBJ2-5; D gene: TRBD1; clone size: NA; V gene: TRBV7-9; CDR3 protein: CASSPHRDREETQYF; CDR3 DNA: TGTGCCAGCAGCCCCCACCGGGACAGGGAAGAGACCCAGTACTTC
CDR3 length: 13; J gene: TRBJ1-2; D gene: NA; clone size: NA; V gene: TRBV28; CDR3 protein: CASSLVWARGYTF; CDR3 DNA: TGTGCCAGCAGTCTCGTCTGGGCTCGGGGCTACACCTTC
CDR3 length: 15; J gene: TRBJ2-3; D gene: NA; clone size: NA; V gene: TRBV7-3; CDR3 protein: CASSLSGLATDTQYF; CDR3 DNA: TGTGCCAGCAGCTTAAGCGGCCTTGCCACAGATACGCAGTATTTT
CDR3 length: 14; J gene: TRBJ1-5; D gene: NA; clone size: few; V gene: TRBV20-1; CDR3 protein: CSAIDRLDNQPQHF; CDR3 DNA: TGCAGTGCTATTGACAGGCTTGATAATCAGCCCCAGCATTTT
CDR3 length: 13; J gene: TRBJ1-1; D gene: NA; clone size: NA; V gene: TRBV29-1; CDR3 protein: CSARDTQNTEAFF; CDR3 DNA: TGCAGCGCCCGGGACACCCAGAACACTGAAGCTTTCTTT
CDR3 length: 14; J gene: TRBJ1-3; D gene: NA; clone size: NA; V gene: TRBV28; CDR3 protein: CASASGGRGNTIYF; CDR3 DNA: TGTGCCAGCGCCTCGGGGGGGCGGGGAAACACCATATATTTT
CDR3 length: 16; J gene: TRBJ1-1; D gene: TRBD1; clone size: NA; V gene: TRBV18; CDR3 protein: CASSPLDRGRNTEAFF; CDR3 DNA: TGTGCCAGCTCACCCCTGGACAGGGGGAGGAACACTGAAGCTTTCTTT
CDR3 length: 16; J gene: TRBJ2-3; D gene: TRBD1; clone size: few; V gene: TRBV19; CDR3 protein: CASSMGTGAFTDTQYF; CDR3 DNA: TGTGCCAGTAGTATGGGGACAGGGGCCTTCACAGATACGCAGTATTTT
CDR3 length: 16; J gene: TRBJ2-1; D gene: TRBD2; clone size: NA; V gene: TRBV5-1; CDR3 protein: CASSTGTSGLYNEQFF; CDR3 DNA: TGCGCCAGCAGCACCGGGACTAGCGGCCTATACAATGAGCAGTTCTTC
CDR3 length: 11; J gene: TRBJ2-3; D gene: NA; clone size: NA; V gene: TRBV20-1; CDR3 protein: CSARMSLAQYF; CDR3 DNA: TGCAGTGCTAGAATGAGCCTTGCGCAGTATTTT
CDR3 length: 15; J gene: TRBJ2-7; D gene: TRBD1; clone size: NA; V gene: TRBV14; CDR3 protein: CASSPQGVRSYEQYF; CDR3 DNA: TGTGCCAGCAGCCCACAGGGGGTTCGAAGCTACGAGCAGTACTTC
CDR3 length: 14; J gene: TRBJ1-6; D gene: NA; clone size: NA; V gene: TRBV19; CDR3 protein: CASSIRQANSPLHF; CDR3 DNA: TGTGCCAGTAGTATAAGACAGGCTAATTCACCCCTCCACTTT
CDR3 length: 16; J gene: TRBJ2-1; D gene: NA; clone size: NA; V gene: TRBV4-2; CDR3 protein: CASSPLGGASYNEQFF; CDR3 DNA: TGTGCCAGCAGCCCTCTAGGAGGGGCCTCCTACAATGAGCAGTTCTTC
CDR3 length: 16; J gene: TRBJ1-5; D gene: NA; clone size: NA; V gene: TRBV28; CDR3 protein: CASSTPRGEGGQPQHF; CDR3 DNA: TGTGCCAGCAGTACCCCCCGGGGGGAAGGAGGTCAGCCCCAGCATTTT
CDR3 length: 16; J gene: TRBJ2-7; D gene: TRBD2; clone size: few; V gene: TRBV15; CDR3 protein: CATSRDLASGDYEQYF; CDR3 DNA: TGTGCCACCAGCAGAGATTTAGCTAGCGGGGACTACGAGCAGTACTTC
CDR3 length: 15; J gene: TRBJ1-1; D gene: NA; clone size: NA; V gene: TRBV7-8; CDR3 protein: CASTLWTQGGTEAFF; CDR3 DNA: TGTGCCAGCACCCTTTGGACCCAAGGAGGCACTGAAGCTTTCTTT
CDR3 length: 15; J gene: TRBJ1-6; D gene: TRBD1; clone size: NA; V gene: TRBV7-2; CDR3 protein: CASSVQGAYDSPLHF; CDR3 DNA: TGTGCCAGCAGCGTACAGGGGGCCTACGATTCACCCCTCCACTTT
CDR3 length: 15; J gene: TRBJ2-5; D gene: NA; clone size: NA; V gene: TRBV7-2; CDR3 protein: CASSPLAFGSETQYF; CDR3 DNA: TGTGCCAGCAGCCCCCTAGCGTTTGGGTCGGAGACCCAGTACTTC
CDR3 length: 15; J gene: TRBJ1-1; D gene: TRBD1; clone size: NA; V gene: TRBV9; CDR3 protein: CASSVDGTGVTEAFF; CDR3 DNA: TGTGCCAGCAGCGTAGACGGGACAGGGGTTACTGAAGCTTTCTTT
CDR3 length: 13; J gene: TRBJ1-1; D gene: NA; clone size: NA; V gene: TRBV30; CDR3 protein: CAWSDSPNTEAFF; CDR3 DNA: TGTGCCTGGAGTGATAGCCCGAACACTGAAGCTTTCTTT
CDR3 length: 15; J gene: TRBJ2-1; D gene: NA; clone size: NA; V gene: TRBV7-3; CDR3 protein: CASSLGRGLGNEQFF; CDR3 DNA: TGTGCCAGCAGCTTAGGGCGCGGACTTGGCAATGAGCAGTTCTTC